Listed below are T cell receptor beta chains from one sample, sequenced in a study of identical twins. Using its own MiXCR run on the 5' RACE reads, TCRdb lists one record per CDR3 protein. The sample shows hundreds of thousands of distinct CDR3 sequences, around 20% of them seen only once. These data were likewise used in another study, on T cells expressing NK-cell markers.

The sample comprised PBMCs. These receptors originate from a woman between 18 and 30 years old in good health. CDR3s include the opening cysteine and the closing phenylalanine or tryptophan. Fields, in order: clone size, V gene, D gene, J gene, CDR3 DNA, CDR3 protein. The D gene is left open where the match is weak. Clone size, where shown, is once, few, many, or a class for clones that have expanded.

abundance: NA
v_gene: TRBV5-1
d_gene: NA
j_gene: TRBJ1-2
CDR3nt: TGCGCCAGCAGCCCGACGACAGTGAACTATGGCTACACCTTC
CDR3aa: CASSPTTVNYGYTF

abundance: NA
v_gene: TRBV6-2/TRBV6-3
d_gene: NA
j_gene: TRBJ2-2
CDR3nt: TGTGCCAGCAGCACCTTGGGTTTCTGGGAGCTGTTTTTT
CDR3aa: CASSTLGFWELFF

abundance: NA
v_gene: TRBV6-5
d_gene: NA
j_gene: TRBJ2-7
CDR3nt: TGTGCCAGCAGTTACGGGGGAGGGGGGCCCTCCTACGAGCAGTACTTC
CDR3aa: CASSYGGGGPSYEQYF

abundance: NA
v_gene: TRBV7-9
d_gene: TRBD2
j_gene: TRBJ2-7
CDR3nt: TGTGCCAGCAGCAGTATCGGGACTAGCGGGATCTACGAGCAGTACTTC
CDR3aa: CASSSIGTSGIYEQYF

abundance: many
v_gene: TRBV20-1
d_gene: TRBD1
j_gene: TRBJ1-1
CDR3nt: TGCAGTGCTAGCCATTCCGGGACAGGGAACACTGAAGCTTTCTTT
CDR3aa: CSASHSGTGNTEAFF

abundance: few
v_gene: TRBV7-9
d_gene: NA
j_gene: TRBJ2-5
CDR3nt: TGTGCCAGCAGCTCACGAGGCCGGCGACCTCAAGAGACCCAGTACTTC
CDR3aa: CASSSRGRRPQETQYF

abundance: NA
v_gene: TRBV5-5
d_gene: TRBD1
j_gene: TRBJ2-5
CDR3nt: TGTGCCAGCAGCGATACGAGACAGGGTGGAGAGACCCAGTACTTC
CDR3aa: CASSDTRQGGETQYF

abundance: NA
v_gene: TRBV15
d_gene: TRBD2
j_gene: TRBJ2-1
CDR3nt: TGTGCCACCAGCAGAGATTACTCCGACACGCACTCAACTAGCGGCCCAGGGGATGAGCAGTTCTTC
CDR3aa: CATSRDYSDTHSTSGPGDEQFF

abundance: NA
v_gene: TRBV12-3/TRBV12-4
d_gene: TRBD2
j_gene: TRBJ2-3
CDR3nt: TGTGCCAGCAGAGGGACTAGCGGGGGGTCTGATACGCAGTATTTT
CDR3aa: CASRGTSGGSDTQYF

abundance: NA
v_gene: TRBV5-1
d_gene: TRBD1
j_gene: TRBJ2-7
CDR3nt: TGCGCCAGCAGCGGGAGGGACAGGGTGCGCGAGCAGTACTTC
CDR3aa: CASSGRDRVREQYF

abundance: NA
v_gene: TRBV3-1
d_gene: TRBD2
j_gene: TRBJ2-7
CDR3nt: TGTGCCAGCAGTCACTTAGCGGGAATGCCCGAGCAGTACTTC
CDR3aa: CASSHLAGMPEQYF

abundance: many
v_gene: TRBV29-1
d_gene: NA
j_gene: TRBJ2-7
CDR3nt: TGCAGCGTTGGTGGGGGCTACGAGCAGTACTTC
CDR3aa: CSVGGGYEQYF

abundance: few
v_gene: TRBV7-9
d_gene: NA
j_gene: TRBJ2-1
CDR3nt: TGTGCCAGTGACTTGGGGGGTCAGCTCAATGAGCAGTTCTTC
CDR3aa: CASDLGGQLNEQFF

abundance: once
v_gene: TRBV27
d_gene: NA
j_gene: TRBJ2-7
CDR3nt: TGTGCCACCAAAGTTCAGGGGTCATACGAGCAGTACTTC
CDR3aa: CATKVQGSYEQYF

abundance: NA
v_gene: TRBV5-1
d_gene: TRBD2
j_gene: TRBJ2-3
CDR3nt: TGCGCCAGCAGCTTGGCCGGGGGGAGGACGCAGTATTTT
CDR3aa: CASSLAGGRTQYF

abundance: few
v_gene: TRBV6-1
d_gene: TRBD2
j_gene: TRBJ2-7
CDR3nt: TGTGCCAGCAGACCCCCGACTAGCGGGTCTACCTACGAGCAGTACTTC
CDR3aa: CASRPPTSGSTYEQYF

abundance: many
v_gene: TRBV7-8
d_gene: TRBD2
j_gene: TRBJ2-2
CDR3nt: TGTGCCAGCAGCTTAAGCGCTAGCGGGAGGAAACGTAACACCGGGGAGCTGTTTTTT
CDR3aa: CASSLSASGRKRNTGELFF

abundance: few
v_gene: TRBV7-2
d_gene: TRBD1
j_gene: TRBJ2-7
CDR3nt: TGTGCCAGCAGCTCAGGACAGGTTACCTACGAGCAGTACTTC
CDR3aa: CASSSGQVTYEQYF

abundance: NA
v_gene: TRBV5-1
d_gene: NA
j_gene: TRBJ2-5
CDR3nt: TGCGCCAGCAGCCCTGGGGTCGTCGCGGAGACCCAGTACTTC
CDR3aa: CASSPGVVAETQYF

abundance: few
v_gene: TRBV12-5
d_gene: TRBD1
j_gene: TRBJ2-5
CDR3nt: TGTGCTAGTGGTTCCGACCAGGGGGTTTGGGGTCGGGAGACCCAGTACTTC
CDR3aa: CASGSDQGVWGRETQYF

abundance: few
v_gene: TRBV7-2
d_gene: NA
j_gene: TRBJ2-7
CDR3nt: TGTGCCAGCAGCTTAGTAGGTGCACAGCCCTACGAGCAGTACTTC
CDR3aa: CASSLVGAQPYEQYF

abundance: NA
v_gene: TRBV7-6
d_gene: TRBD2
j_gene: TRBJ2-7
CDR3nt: TGTGCCAGCAGCCGGATCACCGGGACTAACGAGCAGTACTTC
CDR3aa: CASSRITGTNEQYF

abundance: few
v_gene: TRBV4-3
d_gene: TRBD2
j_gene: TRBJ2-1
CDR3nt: TGCGCCAGCAGCCCACGGGGCAGCGGGAGCGGGGATGAGCAGTTCTTC
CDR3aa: CASSPRGSGSGDEQFF

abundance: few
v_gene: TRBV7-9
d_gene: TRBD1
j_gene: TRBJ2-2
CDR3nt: TGTGCCAGCGGTGGACAGGGTAGCACCGGGGAGCTGTTTTTT
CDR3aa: CASGGQGSTGELFF

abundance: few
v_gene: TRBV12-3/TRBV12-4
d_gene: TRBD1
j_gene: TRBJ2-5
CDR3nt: TGTGCCAGCAGTACCAGGGGGACCCAAGAGACCCAGTACTTC
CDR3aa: CASSTRGTQETQYF

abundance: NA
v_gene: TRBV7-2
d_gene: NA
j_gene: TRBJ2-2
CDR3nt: TGTGCCAGCAGCTTAGCTCGGGAGCTGTTTTTT
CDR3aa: CASSLARELFF

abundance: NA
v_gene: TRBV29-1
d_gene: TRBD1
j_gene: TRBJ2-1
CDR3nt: TGCAGCGTTAACACCGGACAGGGGATAGGAAATGAGCAGTTCTTC
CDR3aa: CSVNTGQGIGNEQFF

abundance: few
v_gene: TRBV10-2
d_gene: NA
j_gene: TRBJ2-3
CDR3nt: TGCGCCAGCAGTGAAAGAGGAACGCAGTATTTT
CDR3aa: CASSERGTQYF

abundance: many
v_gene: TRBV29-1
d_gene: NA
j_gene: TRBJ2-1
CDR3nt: TGCAGCGTTGGAGAGCGCTCCTACAATGAGCAGTTCTTC
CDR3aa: CSVGERSYNEQFF

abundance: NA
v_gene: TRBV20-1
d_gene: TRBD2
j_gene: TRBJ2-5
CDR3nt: TGCAGTGCTTTCGAGCGGGAGGGTGGAGAGACCCAGTACTTC
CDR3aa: CSAFEREGGETQYF

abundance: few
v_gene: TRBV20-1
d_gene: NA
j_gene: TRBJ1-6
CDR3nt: TGCAGTGCTAGGGGCACGCCAGATTCACCCCTCCACTTT
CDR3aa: CSARGTPDSPLHF

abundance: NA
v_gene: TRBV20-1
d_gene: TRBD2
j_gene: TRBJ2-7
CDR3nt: TGCAGTGCTCCCGGGACTAGCAGGGAGCAGTACTTC
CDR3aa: CSAPGTSREQYF

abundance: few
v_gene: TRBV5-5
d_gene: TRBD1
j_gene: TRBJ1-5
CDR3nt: TGTGCCAGCAGCCGGGACAGTCATCAGCCCCAGCATTTT
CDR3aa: CASSRDSHQPQHF

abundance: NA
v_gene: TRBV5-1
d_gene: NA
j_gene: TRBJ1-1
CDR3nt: TGCGCCAGCAAATTGGGTTATATTGGCGACACTGAAGCTTTCTTT
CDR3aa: CASKLGYIGDTEAFF

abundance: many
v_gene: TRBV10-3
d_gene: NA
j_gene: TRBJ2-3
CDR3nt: TGTGCCATCAGTGAAGTAACAGATACGCAGTATTTT
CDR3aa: CAISEVTDTQYF

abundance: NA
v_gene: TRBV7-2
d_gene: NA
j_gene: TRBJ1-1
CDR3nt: TGTGCCAGCAGCTTAGGGTACAACACTGAAGCTTTCTTT
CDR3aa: CASSLGYNTEAFF

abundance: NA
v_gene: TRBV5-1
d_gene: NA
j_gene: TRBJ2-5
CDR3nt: TGCGCCAGCAGTCAAACTCAGGGGCATGAGACCCAGTACTTC
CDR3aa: CASSQTQGHETQYF

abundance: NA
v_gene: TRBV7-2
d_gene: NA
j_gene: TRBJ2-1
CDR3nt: TGTGCCAGCAGCCCCTGGGGGAGCTCCTACAATGAGCAGTTCTTC
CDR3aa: CASSPWGSSYNEQFF

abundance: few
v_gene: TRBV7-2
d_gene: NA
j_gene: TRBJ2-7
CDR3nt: TGTGCCAGCAGCTTAGGCGGCAGTAAGGTCTACGAGCAGTACTTC
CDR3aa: CASSLGGSKVYEQYF

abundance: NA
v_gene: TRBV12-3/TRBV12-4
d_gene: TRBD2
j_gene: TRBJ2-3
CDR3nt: TGTGCCAGCAGTGGACTAGCGGGAAGGGATACGCAGTATTTT
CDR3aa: CASSGLAGRDTQYF

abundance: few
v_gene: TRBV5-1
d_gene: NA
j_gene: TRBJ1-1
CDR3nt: TGCGCCAGCAGCCCGGTGGGGACGGGGATTGAAGCTTTCTTT
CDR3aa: CASSPVGTGIEAFF

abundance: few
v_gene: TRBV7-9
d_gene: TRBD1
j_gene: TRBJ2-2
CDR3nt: TGTGCCAGCAGCTTCCGGGACAGTAGCACCGGGGAGCTGTTTTTT
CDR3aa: CASSFRDSSTGELFF

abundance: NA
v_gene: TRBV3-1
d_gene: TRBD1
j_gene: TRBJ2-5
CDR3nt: TGTGCCAGCAGCCATACAGGGGTTGAGACCCAGTACTTC
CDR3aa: CASSHTGVETQYF

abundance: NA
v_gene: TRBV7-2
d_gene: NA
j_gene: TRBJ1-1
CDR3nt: TGTGCCAGCAGCTTGGTGGGTTTAGCTTTCTTT
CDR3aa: CASSLVGLAFF

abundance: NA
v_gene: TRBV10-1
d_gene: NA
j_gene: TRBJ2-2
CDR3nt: TGCGCCAGCAGTGAGGGCCGGGTGGAAGCCGGGGAGCTGTTTTTT
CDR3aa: CASSEGRVEAGELFF

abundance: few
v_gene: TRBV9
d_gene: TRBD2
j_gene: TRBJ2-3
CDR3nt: TGTGCCAGCAGCGTAGGGACTAGCATAACAGATACGCAGTATTTT
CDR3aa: CASSVGTSITDTQYF

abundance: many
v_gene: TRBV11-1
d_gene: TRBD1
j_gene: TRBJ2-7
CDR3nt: TGTGCCAGCAGCCCCTTCCCGGGACAGGGCGTTTTGCGGGACCCCTACGAGCAGTACTTC
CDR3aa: CASSPFPGQGVLRDPYEQYF

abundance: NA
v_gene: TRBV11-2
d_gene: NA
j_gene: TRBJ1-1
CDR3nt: TGTGCCAGCAGCTTCGCAGGCGCTGAAGCTTTCTTT
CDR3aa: CASSFAGAEAFF

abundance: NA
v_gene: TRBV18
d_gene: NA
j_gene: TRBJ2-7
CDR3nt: TGTGCCAGCTCACCACTCGGGGGAATCTACGAGCAGTACTTC
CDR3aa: CASSPLGGIYEQYF

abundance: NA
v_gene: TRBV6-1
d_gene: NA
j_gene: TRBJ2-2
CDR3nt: TGTGCCAGCAGCGCCCTGACAGACCCGAACACCGGGGAGCTGTTTTTT
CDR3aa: CASSALTDPNTGELFF

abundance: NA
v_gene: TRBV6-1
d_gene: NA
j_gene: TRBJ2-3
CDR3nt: TGTGCCACCTTCGGAGTCGTTCTGGGCACAGATACGCAGTATTTT
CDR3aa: CATFGVVLGTDTQYF

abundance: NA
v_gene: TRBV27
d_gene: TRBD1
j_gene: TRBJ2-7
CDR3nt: TGTGCCAGCCAGAGCGCTGGACAGGGAGCCTACGAGCAGTACTTC
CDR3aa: CASQSAGQGAYEQYF